One sample yielded the 2 T cell receptor beta chains listed below, sequenced in a study of CD8+CD57+ T cells in acquired aplastic anemia. Sequenced patients had shown CD8+CD57+ cell expansion by flow cytometry. Genomic DNA acted as the template from which TCR beta VDJ combination and CDR3 sequence profiling were carried out. TCRdb reprocessed the reads via MiXCR and lists one record per CDR3 protein. The sample consists of fewer than 250,000 distinct CDR3 sequences, more than 40% of them appearing once. Sample: sorted CD4+, CD8+, or CD8+CD57+ T cells (not recorded which) from PBMCs. The receptor set was obtained from a human donor with aplastic anemia.

At least ten counts were recorded for this clonotype. This sequence joins TRBV7-9 and TRBJ2-7; 7 bases map to TRBD2. The V gene end was trimmed by 5 bases and the J gene end by 4 bases; junction bases not matched to a gene: 8. Germline V lookup: CDR1 SEHNR, CDR2 FQNEAQ (reference sequence). The CDR3 sequence is 14 residues long. The DNA of the CDR3 is TGTGCCAGCAGCCCCCGGGACTACCCATACGAGCAGTACTTC. Its protein is CASSPRDYPYEQYF.

Concerning this clonotype: The junction and the germline gene differ at one end; a read error may be behind it. This rearrangement joins TRBV7-7 to TRBJ2-5; D remains unclear. Germline CDR1 reads SSHAT; CDR2 reads FNYEAQ (reference sequence). The CDR3 totals 15 residues. Here the CDR3 reads CASSSSLSEQETQYF. The CDR3 coding sequence is TGTGCTAGCAGCTCATCTCTCTCGGAACAAGAGACCCAGTACTTC. Full variable domain (missing parts from reference TRBV7-7 and TRBJ2-5): GAGVSQSPRYKVTKRGQDVTLRCDPISSHATLYWYQQALGQGPEFLTYFNYEAQPDKSGLPSDRFSAERPEGSISTLTIQRTEQRDSAMYRCASSSSLSEQETQYFGPGTRLLVL.